This T cell receptor (beta chain) was identified in a study of regulatory T cells in long-lasting Graves disease. Overall study: Those with persistent Graves' disease had received antithyroid drugs for over 5 years with positive TSH receptor antibodies. Findings of the study overall: Persistent disease samples used TRBV28, TRBJ1-2 and TRBJ2-5 preferentially.

V lost 4 bases and J lost 5, with 19 bases in between. Germline CDR1 SGHKS, CDR2 YYEKEE (reference sequence). The CDR3 covers 17 residues. Arm-PCR of CDR3 regions and iRepertoire HTBI primers were used to build TCR beta libraries. TCRdb re-called the multiplex PCR reads with MiXCR, one entry per CDR3 protein. The sample lists 400,000 to 500,000 distinct CDR3 sequences, 20% to 25% seen once, with about 7% in the top ten. Time point reported: persistent/refractory GD, antithyroid drugs over 5 years with positive TRAb. RNA isolated from PBMCs was used to make the TCR library. This clonotype was observed many times. Its specificity is unknown.

The rearrangement links TRBV5-5 to TRBJ1-6; D is undetermined. This material consisted of peripheral blood mononuclear cells (PBMCs), taken when the disease was refractory, from a patient treated with antithyroid drugs. This TCR came from a female donor with Graves disease. The CDR3 nucleotides are TGTGCCAGCAGCCAACGAGGAGGACTTCCTGATAATTCACCCCTCCACTTT. This codes for CASSQRGGLPDNSPLHF.